Listed below are T cell receptor beta chains from one sample, sequenced in a study of cytomegalovirus exposure and HLA in healthy donors. Some clones are missing from TCRdb's copy, which holds only in-frame ones; the method was immunoSEQ multiplex PCR. The sample includes more than 250,000 clones, around 90% of them seen just once. Input material: PBMCs. The receptor source for this set is a woman aged 18-29 years in good health and CMV-seronegative. Both conserved end residues are part of each CDR3. Fields, in order: V gene, D gene, clone size, J gene, CDR3 DNA, CDR3 protein. D genes are given only for firm matches. A clone size is listed for some rows: how often the clone was seen (once, few, many), or a class if it is expanded.

>TRBV5-6|NA|NA|TRBJ1-6
TGTGCCAGCAGCAGGAGCTCCTATAATTCACCCCTCCACTTT
CASSRSSYNSPLHF
>TRBV6-5|TRBD2|few|TRBJ2-1
TGTGCCAGCATTGCACCCCGGGGGGGCAGGAATGAGCAGTTCTTC
CASIAPRGGRNEQFF
>TRBV12-5|NA|NA|TRBJ2-6
TGTGCTAGTGGTTTGGTACTAACAGGATCCCTTTCTGGGGCCAACGTCCTGACTTTC
CASGLVLTGSLSGANVLTF
>TRBV5-8|NA|NA|TRBJ2-7
TGTGCCAGCAGCTTGTTCGTTGCCTACGAGCAGTACTTC
CASSLFVAYEQYF
>TRBV30|NA|NA|TRBJ2-5
TGTGCCTGGAGTTTCCGACGGGGGATCGGGGAGACCCAGTACTTC
CAWSFRRGIGETQYF
>TRBV6-5|TRBD2|NA|TRBJ2-7
TGTGCCAGCAGTTACCTTCGACTAGCCCCCTACGAGCAGTACTTC
CASSYLRLAPYEQYF
>TRBV6-6|NA|NA|TRBJ1-1
TGTGCCAGCCAAGACAGAGAGAACACTGAAGCTTTCTTT
CASQDRENTEAFF
>TRBV6-6|NA|NA|TRBJ1-1
TGTGCCAGCAGTTACGGGGGGTCTGAAGCTTTCTTT
CASSYGGSEAFF
>TRBV7-9|NA|NA|TRBJ1-1
TGTTCCAGCAGCTTCTCAGGGATTGAAGCTTTCTTT
CSSSFSGIEAFF
>TRBV13|TRBD1|NA|TRBJ2-1
TGTGCCAGCAGTTTTGCGCCGGGACAGGGGGCCTACAATGAGCAGTTCTTC
CASSFAPGQGAYNEQFF
>TRBV20-1|NA|NA|TRBJ2-1
TGCAGTGCAATTAGTCGCAATGAGCAGTTCTTC
CSAISRNEQFF